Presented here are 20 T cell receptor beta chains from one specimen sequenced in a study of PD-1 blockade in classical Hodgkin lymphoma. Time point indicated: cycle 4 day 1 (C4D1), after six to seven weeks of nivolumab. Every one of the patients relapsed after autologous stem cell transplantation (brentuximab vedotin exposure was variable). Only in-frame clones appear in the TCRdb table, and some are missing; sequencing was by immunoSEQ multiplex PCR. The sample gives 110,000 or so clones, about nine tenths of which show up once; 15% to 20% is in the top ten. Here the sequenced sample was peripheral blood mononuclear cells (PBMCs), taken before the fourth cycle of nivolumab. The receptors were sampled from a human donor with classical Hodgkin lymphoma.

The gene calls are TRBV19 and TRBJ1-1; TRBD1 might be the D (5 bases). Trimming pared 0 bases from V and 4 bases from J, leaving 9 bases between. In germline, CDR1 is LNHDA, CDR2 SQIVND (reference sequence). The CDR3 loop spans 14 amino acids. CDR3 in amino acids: CASSIDWGSTEAFF. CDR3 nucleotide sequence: TGTGCCAGTAGTATAGATTGGGGGAGCACTGAAGCTTTCTTT.

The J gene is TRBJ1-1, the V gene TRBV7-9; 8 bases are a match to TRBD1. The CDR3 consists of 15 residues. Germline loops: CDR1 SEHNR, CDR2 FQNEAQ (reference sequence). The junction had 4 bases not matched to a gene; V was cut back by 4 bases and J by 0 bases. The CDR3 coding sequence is TGTGCCAGCAGCTCCGGACAGGGTATGAACACTGAAGCTTTCTTT. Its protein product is CASSSGQGMNTEAFF.

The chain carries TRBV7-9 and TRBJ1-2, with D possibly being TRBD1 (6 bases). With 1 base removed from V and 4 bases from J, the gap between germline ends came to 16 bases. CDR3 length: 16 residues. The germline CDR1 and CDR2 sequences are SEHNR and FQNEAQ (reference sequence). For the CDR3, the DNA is TGTGCCAGCAGCTTAGGGGGCAGGGGCCCTTTCTATGGCTACACCTTC. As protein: CASSLGGRGPFYGYTF.

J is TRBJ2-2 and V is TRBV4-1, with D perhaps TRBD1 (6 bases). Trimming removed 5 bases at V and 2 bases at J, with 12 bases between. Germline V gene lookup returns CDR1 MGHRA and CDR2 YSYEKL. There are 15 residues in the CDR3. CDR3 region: CASSFPDRNTGELFF. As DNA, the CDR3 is TGCGCCAGCAGCTTCCCGGACAGAAACACCGGGGAGCTGTTTTTT.

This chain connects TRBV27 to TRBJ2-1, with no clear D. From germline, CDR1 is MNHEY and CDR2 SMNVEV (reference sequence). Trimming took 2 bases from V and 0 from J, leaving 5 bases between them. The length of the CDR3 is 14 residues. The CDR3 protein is CASSLEGSYNEQFF. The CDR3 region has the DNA TGTGCCAGCAGTTTAGAAGGCTCCTACAATGAGCAGTTCTTC.

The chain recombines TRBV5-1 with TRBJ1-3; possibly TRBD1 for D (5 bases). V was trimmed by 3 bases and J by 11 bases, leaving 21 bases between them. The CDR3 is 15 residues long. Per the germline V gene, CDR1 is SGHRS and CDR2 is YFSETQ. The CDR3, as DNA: TGCGCCAGCAGCTCTGGGACGGGCAGGCTGAGAGCCATATATTTT. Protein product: CASSSGTGRLRAIYF.

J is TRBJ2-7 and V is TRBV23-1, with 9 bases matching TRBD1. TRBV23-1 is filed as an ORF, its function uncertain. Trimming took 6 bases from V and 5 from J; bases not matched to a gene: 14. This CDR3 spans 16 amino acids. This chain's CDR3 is CASRRSGTGSDHEQYF. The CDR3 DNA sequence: TGCGCCAGCAGACGCTCCGGGACAGGGTCCGACCACGAGCAGTACTTC.

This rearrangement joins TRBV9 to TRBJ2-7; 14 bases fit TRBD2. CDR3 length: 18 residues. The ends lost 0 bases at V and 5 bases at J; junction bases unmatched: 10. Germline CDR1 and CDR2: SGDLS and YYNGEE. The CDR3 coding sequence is TGTGCCAGCAGCGTAGCCCATCGACTAGCGGGAGGGCCCAACGAGCAGTACTTC. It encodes CASSVAHRLAGGPNEQYF.

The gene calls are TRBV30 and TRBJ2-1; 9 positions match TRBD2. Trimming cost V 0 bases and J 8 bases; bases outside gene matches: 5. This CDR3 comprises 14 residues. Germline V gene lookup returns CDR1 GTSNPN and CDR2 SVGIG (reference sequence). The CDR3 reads CAWSVGLAGHEQFF. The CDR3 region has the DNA TGTGCCTGGAGTGTAGGCCTAGCGGGGCATGAGCAGTTCTTC.

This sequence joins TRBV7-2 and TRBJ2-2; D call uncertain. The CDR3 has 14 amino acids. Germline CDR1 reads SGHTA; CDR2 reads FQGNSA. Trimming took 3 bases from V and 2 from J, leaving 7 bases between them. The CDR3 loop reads CASSFGPNTGELFF. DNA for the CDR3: TGTGCCAGCAGCTTCGGGCCTAACACCGGGGAGCTGTTTTTT. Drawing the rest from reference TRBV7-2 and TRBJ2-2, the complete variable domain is GAGVSQSPSNKVTEKGKDVELRCDPISGHTALYWYRQSLGQGLEFLIYFQGNSAPDKSGLPSDRFSAERTGGSVSTLTIQRTQQEDSAVYLCASSFGPNTGELFFGEGSRLTVL.

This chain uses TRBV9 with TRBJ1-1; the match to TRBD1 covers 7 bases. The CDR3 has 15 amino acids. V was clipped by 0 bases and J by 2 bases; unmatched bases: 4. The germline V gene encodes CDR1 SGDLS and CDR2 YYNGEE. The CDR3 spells CASSVEGGGNTEAFF. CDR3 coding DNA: TGTGCCAGCAGCGTAGAGGGAGGGGGCAACACTGAAGCTTTCTTT.

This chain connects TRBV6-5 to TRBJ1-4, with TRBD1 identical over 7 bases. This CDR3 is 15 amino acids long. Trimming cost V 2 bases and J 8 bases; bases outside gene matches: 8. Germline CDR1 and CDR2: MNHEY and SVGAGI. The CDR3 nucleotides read TGTGCCAGCAGTTACCGGCAGGGGGTTGGCGAAAAACTGTTTTTT. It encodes CASSYRQGVGEKLFF.

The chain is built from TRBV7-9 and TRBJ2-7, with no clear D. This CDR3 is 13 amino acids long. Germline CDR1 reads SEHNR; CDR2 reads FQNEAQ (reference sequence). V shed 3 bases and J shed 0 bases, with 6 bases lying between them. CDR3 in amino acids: CASSLGPSYEQYF. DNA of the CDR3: TGTGCCAGCAGCTTGGGTCCCTCCTACGAGCAGTACTTC.

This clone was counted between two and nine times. The DNA of the CDR3 is TGCGCCAGCAGCCTGGAATCGGGGCCCGACACCTTC. Its translation is CASSLESGPDTF. J is TRBJ1-2 and V is TRBV5-1, with D possibly matching TRBD1 (5 bases). V was cut by 4 bases and J by 12 bases, with 16 bases left in between. The CDR3 runs to 12 residues. Germline V gene data show CDR1 as SGHRS and CDR2 as YFSETQ.

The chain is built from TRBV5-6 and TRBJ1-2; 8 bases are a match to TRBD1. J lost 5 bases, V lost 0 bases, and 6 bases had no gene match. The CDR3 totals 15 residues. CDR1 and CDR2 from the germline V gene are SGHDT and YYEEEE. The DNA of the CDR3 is TGTGCCAGCAGCTTGGCCCTCAGGGGGCAATATGGCTACACCTTC. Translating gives CASSLALRGQYGYTF. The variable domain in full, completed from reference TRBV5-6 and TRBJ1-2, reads DAGVTQSPTHLIKTRGQQVTLRCSPKSGHDTVSWYQQALGQGPQFIFQYYEEEERQRGNFPDRFSGHQFPNYSSELNVNALLLGDSALYLCASSLALRGQYGYTFGSGTRLTVV.

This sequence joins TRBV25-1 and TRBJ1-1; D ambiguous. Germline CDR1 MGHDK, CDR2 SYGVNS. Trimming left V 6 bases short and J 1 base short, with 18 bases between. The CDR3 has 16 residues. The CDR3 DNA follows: TGTGCCAGCAGACACCTAGGTAGCGGCAGGAACACTGAAGCTTTCTTT. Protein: CASRHLGSGRNTEAFF.

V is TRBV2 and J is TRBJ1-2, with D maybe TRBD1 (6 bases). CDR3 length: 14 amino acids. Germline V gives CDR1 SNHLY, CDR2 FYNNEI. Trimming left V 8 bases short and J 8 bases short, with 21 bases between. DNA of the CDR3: TGTGCCAGCCTCACCCCCGACAGGAGAATGGGCTACACCTTC. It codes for CASLTPDRRMGYTF.

The CDR3 reads CASSFLASGTSTDTQYF. The CDR3 DNA reads TGTGCCAGCAGCTTTTTAGCTAGCGGGACCTCCACAGATACGCAGTATTTT. The chain is built from TRBV5-6 and TRBJ2-3; the match to TRBD2 covers 9 bases. The CDR3 has 17 amino acids. The germline gives CDR1 SGHDT, CDR2 YYEEEE. Trimming removed 2 bases from V and 2 bases from J; junction bases left unmatched: 9.

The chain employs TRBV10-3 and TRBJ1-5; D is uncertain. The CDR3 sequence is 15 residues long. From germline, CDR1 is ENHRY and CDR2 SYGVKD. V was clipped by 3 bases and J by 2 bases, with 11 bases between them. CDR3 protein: CAISDTHGGNQPQHF. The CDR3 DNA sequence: TGTGCCATCAGTGATACTCATGGCGGCAATCAGCCCCAGCATTTT.

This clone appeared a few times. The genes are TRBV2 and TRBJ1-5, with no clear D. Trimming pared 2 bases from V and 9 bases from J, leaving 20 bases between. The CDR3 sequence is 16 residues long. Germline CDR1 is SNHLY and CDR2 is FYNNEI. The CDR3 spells CASSEISRVSFSPQHF. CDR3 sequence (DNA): TGTGCCAGCAGTGAAATTAGCAGAGTCTCTTTTTCGCCCCAGCATTTT. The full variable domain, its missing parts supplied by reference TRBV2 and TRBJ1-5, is EPEVTQTPSHQVTQMGQEVILRCVPISNHLYFYWYRQILGQKVEFLVSFYNNEISEKSEIFDDQFSVERPDGSNFTLKIRSTKLEDSAMYFCASSEISRVSFSPQHFGDGTRLSIL.